Sequencing of this T cell receptor beta chain was carried out in a study of CD8 T cells in ankylosing spondylitis. Overall study results and limits: Made up of 7 to 9 highly homologous variants, a TCR beta motif appeared characteristic of ankylosing spondylitis blood.

Trimming removed 8 bases from V and 1 base from J, with 8 bases in between. The CDR3 spans 12 residues. From germline, CDR1 is ENHRY and CDR2 SYGVKD. This clonotype was detected only a few times. Its target is not known. TCRdb processed the 5' RACE reads anew with MiXCR; each CDR3 protein has one entry. Here the sample spans about 700,000 distinct CDR3 sequences, around 20% being singletons. The clonotype originates from a male donor with ankylosing spondylitis. The rearrangement uses TRBV10-3 and TRBJ1-1; the D is unclear. Sequenced: blood, either unsorted or a sorted T cell fraction (not recorded which). The CDR3 nucleotides are TGTGCCATCGGCGGGAGGAACACTGAAGCTTTCTTT. It translates to CAIGGRNTEAFF.